Listed here are 5 T cell receptor beta chains from one sample, sequenced in a study of T cell responses to AZD1222 COVID-19 vaccine. The repertoire was sequenced with immunoSEQ multiplex PCR; TCRdb's copy has only in-frame clones and lacks some. The sample shows around 110,000 clones, roughly 88% of them seen only once. This sample comprised peripheral blood, obtained on day 0 of MenACWY control vaccination. The source is an adult in good health.

The chain combines TRBV5-4 with TRBJ1-2; TRBD1 agrees at 8 bases. This CDR3 comprises 14 residues. V shed 4 bases and J 6 bases; nucleotides not matched to a gene: 8. Germline V lookup: CDR1 SGHNT, CDR2 YYREEE (reference sequence). CDR3 residues: CASSAGQGFNGYTF. CDR3 DNA: TGTGCCAGCAGCGCAGGACAGGGTTTTAATGGCTACACCTTC.

This clone was seen a single time. The rearrangement links TRBV6-5 to TRBJ2-1; maybe TRBD1 (6 bases). The CDR3 sequence is 13 residues long. CDR1 and CDR2 (germline): MNHEY, SVGAGI. The V end was cut by 6 bases, the J end by 4 bases, with 10 bases between. The CDR3 bases are TGTGCCAGCAGAGATACAGGGTACAATGAGCAGTTCTTC. Translating gives CASRDTGYNEQFF.

The V call is TRBV5-1, the J call TRBJ2-7; 8 bases agree with TRBD1. V dropped 3 bases and J dropped 4; count of bases not matched to a gene: 12. CDR1 and CDR2 from the germline V gene are SGHRS and YFSETQ. This CDR3 region has 16 residues. This CDR3 reads CASSCPQGAPIYEQYF. DNA for the CDR3: TGCGCCAGCAGCTGCCCTCAGGGGGCGCCGATTTACGAGCAGTACTTC. The entire variable domain, with the rest obtained from reference TRBV5-1 and TRBJ2-7, is as follows: KAGVTQTPRYLIKTRGQQVTLSCSPISGHRSVSWYQQTPGQGLQFLFEYFSETQRNKGNFPGRFSGRQFSNSRSEMNVSTLELGDSALYLCASSCPQGAPIYEQYFGPGTRLTVT.

This clone was recorded once. V is TRBV18 and J is TRBJ2-4, with TRBD2 matching over 13 bases. This CDR3 is 15 amino acids long. Germline V gene sequence: CDR1 KGHSH, CDR2 LQKENI. V was pared by 6 bases and J by 9 bases, with 8 bases of the junction left unmatched. CDR3 region: CASSPTSGGLVIQYF. CDR3 coding DNA: TGTGCCAGCTCCCCGACTAGCGGGGGGCTCGTCATTCAGTACTTC.

V gene TRBV19 combines with J gene TRBJ2-2; TRBD1 matches at 9 bases. V shed 4 bases and J 3 bases; nucleotides not matched to a gene: 6. Per germline, CDR1 LNHDA and CDR2 SQIVND (reference sequence). CDR3 length: 16 amino acids. CDR3 sequence reads: CASSTNRGLYTGELFF. In DNA form, the CDR3 reads TGTGCCAGTAGTACAAACAGGGGGCTCTACACCGGGGAGCTGTTTTTT.